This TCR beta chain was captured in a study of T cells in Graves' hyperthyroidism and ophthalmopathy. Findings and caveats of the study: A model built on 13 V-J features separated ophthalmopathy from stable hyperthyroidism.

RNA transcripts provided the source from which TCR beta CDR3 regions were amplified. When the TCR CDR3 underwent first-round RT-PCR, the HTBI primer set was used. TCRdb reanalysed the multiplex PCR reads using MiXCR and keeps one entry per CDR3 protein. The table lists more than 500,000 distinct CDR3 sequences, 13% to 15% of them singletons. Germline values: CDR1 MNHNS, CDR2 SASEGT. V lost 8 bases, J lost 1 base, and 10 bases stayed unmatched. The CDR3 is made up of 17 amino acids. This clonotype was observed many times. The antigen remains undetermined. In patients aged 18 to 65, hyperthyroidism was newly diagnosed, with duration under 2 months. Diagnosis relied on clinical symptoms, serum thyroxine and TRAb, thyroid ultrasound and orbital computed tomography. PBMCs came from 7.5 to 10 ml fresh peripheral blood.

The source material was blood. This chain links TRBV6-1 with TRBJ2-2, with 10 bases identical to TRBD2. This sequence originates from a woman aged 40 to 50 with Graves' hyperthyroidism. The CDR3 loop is CASCRGLADLNTGELFF. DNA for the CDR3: TGTGCCAGCTGTCGTGGACTAGCGGACTTGAACACCGGGGAGCTGTTTTTT.